Below are 2 T cell receptor beta chains sequenced from a single sample in a study of metastatic and nonmetastatic thyroid tumors (dated by TCRdb to about 2020). No treatment had been received by any patient before thyroid surgery. Libraries were constructed by PCR. The sequencer was an Illumina HiSeq 4000. TCRdb handled the public reads itself, with Q25 trimming in fastp and clone calling in MiXCR, and kept productive beta chains. The sample table shows about 20,000 clones, and about a fifth are seen once. The ten largest clones capture roughly 30% of the sample. Sequenced: blood. The receptors were gathered from a female donor with papillary thyroid cancer or a benign thyroid nodule (not recorded which). Some clones in this sample may be carry-over from other donors' samples.

The rearrangement uses TRBV11-2 and TRBJ2-6; D is unclear. The CDR3 covers 13 residues. Between the trimmed V and J ends, which lost 5 bases and 9 bases, there was a span of 11 bases. Germline loops: CDR1 SGHAT, CDR2 FQNNGV. The CDR3 DNA follows: TGTGCCAGCAGCGTGAACAGTGTCAACGTCCTGACTTTC. Amino acid sequence: CASSVNSVNVLTF.

There are many counts of this clone. Other DNA sequences in this specimen translate into the identical CDR3. This chain uses TRBV6-5 with TRBJ2-7; D gene unclear. Germline V gene lookup returns CDR1 MNHEY and CDR2 SVGAGI. The ends were cut back, 0 bases at V and 0 bases at J, with 9 bases in the middle. The CDR3 covers 15 residues. The CDR3 spells CASSYSNRYSYEQYF. The CDR3 DNA reads TGTGCCAGCAGTTACTCGAATAGATACTCCTACGAGCAGTACTTC.